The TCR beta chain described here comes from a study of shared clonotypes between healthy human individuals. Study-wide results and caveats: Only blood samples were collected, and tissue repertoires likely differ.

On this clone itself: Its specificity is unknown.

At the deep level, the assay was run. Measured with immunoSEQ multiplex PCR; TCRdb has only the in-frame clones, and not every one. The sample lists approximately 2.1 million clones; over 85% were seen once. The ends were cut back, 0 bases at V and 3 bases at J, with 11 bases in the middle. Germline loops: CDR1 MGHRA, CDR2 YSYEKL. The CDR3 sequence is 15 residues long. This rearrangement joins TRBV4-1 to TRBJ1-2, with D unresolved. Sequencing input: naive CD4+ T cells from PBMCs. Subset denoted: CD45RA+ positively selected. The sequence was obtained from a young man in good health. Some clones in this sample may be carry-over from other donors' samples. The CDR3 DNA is TGCGCCAGCAGCCAAGATTGGTCAGGACACTATGGCTACACCTTC. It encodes CASSQDWSGHYGYTF.